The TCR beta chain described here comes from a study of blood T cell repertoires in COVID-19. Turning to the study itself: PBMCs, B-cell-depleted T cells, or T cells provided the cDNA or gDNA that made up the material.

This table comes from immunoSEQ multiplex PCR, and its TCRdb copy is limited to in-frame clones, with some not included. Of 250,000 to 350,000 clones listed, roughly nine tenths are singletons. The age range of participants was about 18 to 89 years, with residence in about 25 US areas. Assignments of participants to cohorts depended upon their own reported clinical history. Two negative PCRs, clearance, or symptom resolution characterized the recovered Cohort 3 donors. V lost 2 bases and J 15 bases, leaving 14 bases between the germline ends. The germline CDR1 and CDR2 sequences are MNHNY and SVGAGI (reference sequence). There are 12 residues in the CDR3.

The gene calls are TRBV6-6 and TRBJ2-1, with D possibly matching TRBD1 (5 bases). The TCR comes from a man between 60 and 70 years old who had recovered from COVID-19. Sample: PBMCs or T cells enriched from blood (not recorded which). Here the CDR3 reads CASSYQGTMGFF. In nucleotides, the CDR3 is TGTGCCAGCAGTTACCAGGGTACGATGGGGTTCTTC.